This record concerns one T cell receptor (beta chain) sequence. Its antigen remains unidentified. It has no much larger one-base neighbor in the sample; base qualities were not kept. The data were obtained in a study (dated by TCRdb to between 2015 and 2016). For the wider study: The study tested whether tumor-infiltrating Tregs in breast cancer are recruited from blood Tregs or converted in situ from other CD4+ T cell subsets.

From a lookup of the germline V gene (reference sequence), CDR1 and CDR2 are DFQATT and SNEGSKA. Trimming removed 3 bases from V and 1 base from J, leaving 11 bases between the germline ends. Counted from cysteine to phenylalanine, this CDR3 has 14 amino acids. The CDR3 DNA has 42 bases and is translated from base 1. CD4+CD45RO+CD25- cells were isolated as memory CD4+ T cells. Tregs, naive and memory CD4+ T cells from tumor, blood and ipsilateral draining lymph nodes of a handful of breast cancer patients underwent full-length TCR alpha and beta sequencing. Tumor tissue and lymph nodes obtained from ipsilateral axillary dissection were perfused with PBS, minced and then digested with collagenase I and hyaluronidase. Ficoll density gradient centrifugation was used to isolate mononuclear cells from lymph nodes or from 50 ml of peripheral blood. FACS confirmed that the sorted cell populations were more than 90% pure.

The study at large found these results: Rather than covering whole repertoires, validation in the larger cohort was restricted to a single TCR beta V-J rearrangement. Tumor memory CD4+ T cell TCR gene usage clustered with blood and lymph node memory CD4+ cells and lymph node naive CD4+ cells. The greatest overlap of tumor-infiltrating Treg TCR alpha and beta sequences was with tumor naive CD4+ T cells, followed next by blood naive CD4+ T cells.

Full-length TCR variable regions were amplified by 5' RACE PCR with constant-region reverse primers, and semi-nested PCR with Nested Universal Primer A was subsequently performed. Using the ReliaPrep RNA Cell Miniprep System, total RNA was extracted, and the SMARTer RACE 5'/3' Kit was then used to reverse transcribe the RNA into 5'RACE-ready cDNA. Full-length TCR alpha and beta libraries were barcoded with multiplex adaptors and sequenced on an Illumina MiSeq. The authors processed their data as follows. Sequencing data were pooled across the five patients for each of nine subset-tissue groups and compared by unsupervised clustering of TCR gene usage. The Morisita-Horn index, with shared sequences weighted by their contribution to each repertoire, was used to calculate repertoire similarity. TCRdb handled the public reads itself, with Q25 trimming in fastp and clone calling in MiXCR, and kept productive beta chains. Rows with a matching CDR3 protein are joined into one entry that keeps the most common DNA and genes. Clone size and V and J calls follow TCRdb, not the original study. The sample yields about 41,000 distinct CDR3 sequences; 29% were counted once. The ten largest clones capture 3.7% of the sample.

Sequences were obtained from memory CD4+ T cells sorted from a lymph node. The label giving this sample's cell subset or site can be read as: memory CD4+ T cells, CD4+CD45RO+CD25-. The chain is encoded by TRBV20-1 joined to TRBJ2-3, with TRBD2 perhaps the D gene, on 6 matching bases. This TCR came from a female donor with breast cancer. Here the CDR3 is given as CSASGERGTDTQYF. The DNA sequence reads TGCAGTGCTAGCGGGGAGCGGGGCACAGATACGCAGTATTTT.